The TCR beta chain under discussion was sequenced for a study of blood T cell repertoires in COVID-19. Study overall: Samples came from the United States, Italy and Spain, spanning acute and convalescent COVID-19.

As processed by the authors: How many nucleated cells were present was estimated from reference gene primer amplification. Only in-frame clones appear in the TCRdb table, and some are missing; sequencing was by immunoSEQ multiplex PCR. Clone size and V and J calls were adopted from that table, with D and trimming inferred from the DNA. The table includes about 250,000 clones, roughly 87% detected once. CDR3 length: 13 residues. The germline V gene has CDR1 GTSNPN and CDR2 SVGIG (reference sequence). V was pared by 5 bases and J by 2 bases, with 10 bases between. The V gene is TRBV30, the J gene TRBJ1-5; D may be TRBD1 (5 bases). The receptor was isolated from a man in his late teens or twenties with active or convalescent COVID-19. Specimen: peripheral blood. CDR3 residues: CAWGDSRNQPQHF. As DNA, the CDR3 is TGTGCCTGGGGCGACAGTCGCAATCAGCCCCAGCATTTT. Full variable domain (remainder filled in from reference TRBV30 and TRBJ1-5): SQTIHQWPATLVQPVGSPLSLECTVEGTSNPNLYWYRQAAGRGLQLLFYSVGIGQISSEVPQNLSASRPQDRQFILSSKKLLLSDSGFYLCAWGDSRNQPQHFGDGTRLSIL.